This is a list of T cell receptor beta chains from one sample in a study of shared clonotypes between healthy human individuals. Assay used: immunoSEQ multiplex PCR; TCRdb lists only in-frame clones, some missing. The repertoire consists of 450,000 to 500,000 clones, with 70% to 80% occurring once and the leading ten covering 9.5% to 15%. Material: PBMCs. The receptors stem from a woman aged 40 to 50 in good health. Some clones in this sample may be carry-over from other donors' samples. Each CDR3 is given with its conserved first and last residue. A D gene is named only where the DNA matches it firmly. Clone sizes are given selectively: once, few, many, or a class where the clone is expanded.

V gene	clone size	J gene	D gene	CDR3 DNA	CDR3 protein
TRBV27	-	TRBJ2-1	-	TGTGCCAGCAGTTTAGCCCTCTCCCGGAGCGAGTTCTTC	CASSLALSRSEFF
TRBV6-1	many	TRBJ2-5	-	TGTGCCAGCAGTGAAAGGGTCAGGGAGACCCAGTACTTC	CASSERVRETQYF
TRBV6-1	-	TRBJ1-1	-	TGTGCCAGCAGTGAAAGCCGCATGGGGGAGGCTTTCTTT	CASSESRMGEAFF
TRBV21-1	-	TRBJ2-1	-	TGTGCCAGCAGCCCCCATGATCGTCAGGAGGGAAATGAGCAGTTCTTC	CASSPHDRQEGNEQFF
TRBV2	-	TRBJ2-5	TRBD2	TGTGCCAGCAGTGAACTAGCGGGAGCCAGTGAGACCCAGTACTTC	CASSELAGASETQYF
TRBV18	few	TRBJ1-2	-	TGTGCCAGCTCACCACGGTCTACGTGGAACTATGGCTACACCTTC	CASSPRSTWNYGYTF
TRBV18	-	TRBJ2-1	TRBD2	TGTGCCAGCTCACAAAGACTAGCGGGAGACTTCAATGAGCAGTTCTTC	CASSQRLAGDFNEQFF
TRBV6-1	many	TRBJ2-5	-	TGTGCCACCGCGCGAGGGGGAAAACTCCAAGAGACCCAGTACTTC	CATARGGKLQETQYF
TRBV19	-	TRBJ2-5	TRBD1	TGTGCCAGCGAGAATCCGGGACAGTCACCGAAGACCCAGTACTTC	CASENPGQSPKTQYF
TRBV25-1	many	TRBJ1-4	TRBD1	TGTGCCAGCAGTCAAGGGACAGGGGGCTTTGAAAAACTGTTTTTT	CASSQGTGGFEKLFF
TRBV4-1	-	TRBJ2-1	TRBD2	TGCGCCAGCAGCCCGCACGGGACTAGTGTCGATGAGCAGTTCTTC	CASSPHGTSVDEQFF
TRBV11-2	few	TRBJ1-1	-	TGTGCCAGCAGCTTAGGCAGACAGGAAGCTTTCTTT	CASSLGRQEAFF
TRBV5-1	-	TRBJ2-6	-	TGCGCCAGCAGTCCGGATAGTTGGGGGAGCTCTGGGGCCAACGTCCTGACTTTC	CASSPDSWGSSGANVLTF
TRBV10-3	-	TRBJ2-2	TRBD1	TGTGCCATCAGTGTTACGACAGGGTCCACCGGGGAGCTGTTTTTT	CAISVTTGSTGELFF
TRBV5-1	-	TRBJ1-5	TRBD1	TGCGCCAGCAGCCCTGACAGGGGCAATCAGCCCCAGCATTTT	CASSPDRGNQPQHF
TRBV7-2	-	TRBJ2-3	-	TGTGCCAGCAGCTTAGCGAGAAACACAGATACGCAGTATTTT	CASSLARNTDTQYF
TRBV2	few	TRBJ1-4	TRBD1	TGTGCCAGCAGACGGACAGGGATTTTTTTT	CASRRTGIFF
TRBV11-2	-	TRBJ2-7	TRBD2	TGTGCCAGCAGCTTAACTAGCGGGAGTAGGCTCTACGAGCAGTACTTC	CASSLTSGSRLYEQYF
TRBV2	-	TRBJ2-5	-	TGTGCCAGCACCACAGAACCAACGGAGACCCAGTACTTC	CASTTEPTETQYF
TRBV28	-	TRBJ1-5	TRBD1	TGTGCCAGCAGTCCCGGGGACAGGGGGCGTAATCAGCCCCAGCATTTT	CASSPGDRGRNQPQHF
TRBV4-3	once	TRBJ2-1	-	TGCGCCAGCAGCCAAGACGGGTACAATGAGCAGTTCTTC	CASSQDGYNEQFF
TRBV15	many	TRBJ1-2	TRBD1	TGTGCCACCAGCAGAGGACAGGGGGGTGGCTACACCTTC	CATSRGQGGGYTF
TRBV7-3	-	TRBJ2-1	TRBD2	TGTGCCAGCAGCTCTCAAGCGGGAGCTCGGGAACATGAGCAGTTCTTC	CASSSQAGAREHEQFF
TRBV12-2	-	TRBJ2-1	-	TGTGCAAGTCGCTTAGGGGGACTAGCGGGAGTGAATGAGCAGTTCTTC	CASRLGGLAGVNEQFF
TRBV18	few	TRBJ2-4	TRBD1	TGTGCCAGCTCACAAATTACAGGGGGCCCGGAAAACATTCAGTACTTC	CASSQITGGPENIQYF
TRBV11-2	-	TRBJ1-1	-	TGTGCCAGCAGCTTACGCGACTTGAACACTGAAGCTTTCTTT	CASSLRDLNTEAFF
TRBV5-1	-	TRBJ2-7	-	TGCGCCAGCAGCTTGGGCCTAAAGGGCGAGCAGTACTTC	CASSLGLKGEQYF
TRBV4-2	-	TRBJ1-3	-	TGTGCCAGCAGCCTGGCGATCTCGGACGGCTCTGGAAACACCATATATTTT	CASSLAISDGSGNTIYF
TRBV4-1	once	TRBJ2-3	TRBD1	TGCGCCAGCAGCTTCTGGGCCGGGACAGGGAACACAGATACGCAGTATTTT	CASSFWAGTGNTDTQYF
TRBV7-2	-	TRBJ2-7	-	TGTGCCAGCAGCACCAGTCCCTCCTACGAGCAGTACTTC	CASSTSPSYEQYF
TRBV28	-	TRBJ1-5	-	TGTGCCAGCAGTATGTCCGGGGGGCTCGGATCCAATCAGCCCCAGCATTTT	CASSMSGGLGSNQPQHF
TRBV29-1	-	TRBJ2-7	TRBD1	TGCAGCGTTGGTCAGGGGGCGAGCGAGCAGTACTTC	CSVGQGASEQYF
TRBV9	-	TRBJ2-7	-	TGTGCCAGCAGCGTGGGGGGCTCGGACGAGCAGTACTTC	CASSVGGSDEQYF
TRBV7-3	-	TRBJ2-3	-	TGTGCCAGCAGCTTAAAGGATAGGGACACAGATACGCAGTATTTT	CASSLKDRDTDTQYF
TRBV5-5	-	TRBJ2-1	-	TGTGCCAGCAGCTTGGAACTGGGGGGCAATGAGCAGTTCTTC	CASSLELGGNEQFF
TRBV25-1	-	TRBJ2-7	TRBD2	TGTGCCAGCAGTGTAGAGGCGGGAGTGTCCTACGAGCAGTACTTC	CASSVEAGVSYEQYF
TRBV7-2	-	TRBJ1-3	-	TGTGCCAGCAGCTTCGGGATTTCTGGAAACACCATATATTTT	CASSFGISGNTIYF
TRBV4-1	few	TRBJ2-7	TRBD2	TGCGCCAGCAGCCAAGCTACGGCCGGGACTAACCTACCCTACGAGCAGTACTTC	CASSQATAGTNLPYEQYF
TRBV2	-	TRBJ2-2	TRBD2	TGTGCCAGCAGAGAGCGGGAGGGCCCCGGGGAGCTGTTTTTT	CASREREGPGELFF
TRBV2	-	TRBJ1-2	-	TGTGCCAGCAGATACGGAGACGGTTATGGCTACACCTTC	CASRYGDGYGYTF
TRBV2	-	TRBJ2-7	-	TGTGCCAGCAGTGAAGTGGTCGCGTACGAGCAGTACTTC	CASSEVVAYEQYF
TRBV4-2	-	TRBJ2-7	-	TGTGCCAGCAGCCAATCTGAGGCGGACGCCTCCGAGCAGTACTTC	CASSQSEADASEQYF
TRBV5-4	-	TRBJ1-1	-	TGTGCCAGCAGCCAAGGGGTGGGCACAACTAACACTGAAGCTTTCTTT	CASSQGVGTTNTEAFF
TRBV2	once	TRBJ1-5	-	TGTGCCAGCAGTGAAAGACAGAATAATCAGCCCCAGCATTTT	CASSERQNNQPQHF
TRBV4-2	few	TRBJ2-3	TRBD2	TGTGCCAGCAGCCAAATGTGGGGTAGCGGGAGTGTCACAGATACGCAGTATTTT	CASSQMWGSGSVTDTQYF
TRBV5-6	-	TRBJ1-5	-	TGTGCCAGCAGCTTGTCGGCCAGGGGAGGTGATCAGCCCCAGCATTTT	CASSLSARGGDQPQHF
TRBV4-3	-	TRBJ1-4	TRBD1	TGCGCCAGCAGCCAAGCCAAGGGCGGTTATGACAGGGGGCAGGAAAAACTGTTTTTT	CASSQAKGGYDRGQEKLFF
TRBV27	-	TRBJ2-1	TRBD2	TGTGCCAGCAGCCCAAGCGGGAGGTTCACCTACAATGAGCAGTTCTTC	CASSPSGRFTYNEQFF
TRBV5-1	-	TRBJ1-1	TRBD1	TGCGCCAGCAGCAGGGGACAGGGCAACACTGAAGCTTTCTTT	CASSRGQGNTEAFF
TRBV11-2	once	TRBJ1-4	-	TGTGCCAGCAGCCCCTCGACAGGCTTTAATGAAAAACTGTTTTTT	CASSPSTGFNEKLFF
TRBV4-2	-	TRBJ2-3	-	TGTGCCAGCAGGTCTCTTAGGAGCGACGATACGCAGTATTTT	CASRSLRSDDTQYF
TRBV19	medium-sized	TRBJ2-2	-	TGTGCCAGTAGTATCGAGAGGCTCCTGAACACCGGGGAGCTGTTTTTT	CASSIERLLNTGELFF
TRBV10-3	-	TRBJ2-2	-	TGTGCCATCAGTGAGTCGCGGACTCAAAACACCGGGGAGCTGTTTTTT	CAISESRTQNTGELFF